What follows is one T cell receptor beta chain and its context. Losses at the gene ends were 4 bases for V and 0 bases for J; bases not matched to a gene: 7. The germline gives CDR1 SGHRS, CDR2 YFSETQ. There are 17 residues in the CDR3. The source of the sample is a study of blood T cell repertoires in COVID-19. Study summary: Sites in the United States, Italy and Spain provided acute and convalescent COVID-19 samples. Nucleic acid was either cDNA or gDNA, and it came from T cells, B-cell-depleted T cells, or PBMCs.

Authors' processing steps: For nucleated cells, counts were estimated from reference gene primer amplification. Profiling relied on immunoSEQ multiplex PCR, and the TCRdb table lists in-frame clones only, not all of them. That table furnishes V, J and clone size, whereas the DNA furnished D and trimming. The table lists roughly 270,000 clones, roughly 85% of them singletons. Sample: peripheral blood. This chain uses TRBV5-1 with TRBJ2-1; 10 nucleotides align to TRBD2. The origin of this receptor is a man aged 50 or older with active or convalescent COVID-19. The CDR3 region is CASSQLAGLSSYNEQFF. DNA for the CDR3: TGCGCCAGCAGCCAACTAGCGGGACTGAGCTCCTACAATGAGCAGTTCTTC.